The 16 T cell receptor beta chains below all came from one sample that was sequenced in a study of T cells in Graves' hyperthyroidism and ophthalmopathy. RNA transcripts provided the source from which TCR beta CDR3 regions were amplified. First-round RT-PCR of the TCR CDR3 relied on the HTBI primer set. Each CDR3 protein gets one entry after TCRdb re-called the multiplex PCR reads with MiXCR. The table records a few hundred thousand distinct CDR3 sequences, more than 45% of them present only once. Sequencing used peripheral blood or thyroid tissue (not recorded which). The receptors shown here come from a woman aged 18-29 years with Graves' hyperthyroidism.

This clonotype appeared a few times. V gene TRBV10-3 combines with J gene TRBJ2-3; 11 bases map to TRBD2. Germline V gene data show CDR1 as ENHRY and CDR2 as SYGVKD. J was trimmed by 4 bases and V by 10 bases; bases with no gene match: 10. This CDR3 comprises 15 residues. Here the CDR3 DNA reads TGTGCCACCGCGGGACTAGCGGAGAAGGCAGATACGCAGTATTTT. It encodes CATAGLAEKADTQYF.

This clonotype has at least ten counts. The CDR3 DNA follows: TGTGCCAGCAGTCAACAGGGGGCGGGGGAGCAGTACTTC. This gives the protein CASSQQGAGEQYF. The chain uses TRBV12-3 or TRBV12-4 and TRBJ2-7; 9 bases map to TRBD1. The CDR3 totals 13 residues. With V trimmed by 5 bases and J by 7 bases, 6 bases remained unmatched.

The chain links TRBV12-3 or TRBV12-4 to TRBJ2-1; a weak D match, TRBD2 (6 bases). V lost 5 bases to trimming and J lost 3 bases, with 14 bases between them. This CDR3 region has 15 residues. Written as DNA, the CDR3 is TGTGCCAGCAGTCCCGCGGGGATGGGCTACAATGAGCAGTTCTTC. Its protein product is CASSPAGMGYNEQFF.

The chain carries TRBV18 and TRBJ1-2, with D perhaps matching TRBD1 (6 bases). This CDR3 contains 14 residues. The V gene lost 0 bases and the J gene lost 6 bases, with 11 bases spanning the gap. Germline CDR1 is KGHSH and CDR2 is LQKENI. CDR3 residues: CASSPPGRGHGYTF. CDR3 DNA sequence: TGTGCCAGCTCACCACCGGGCCGGGGGCATGGCTACACCTTC.

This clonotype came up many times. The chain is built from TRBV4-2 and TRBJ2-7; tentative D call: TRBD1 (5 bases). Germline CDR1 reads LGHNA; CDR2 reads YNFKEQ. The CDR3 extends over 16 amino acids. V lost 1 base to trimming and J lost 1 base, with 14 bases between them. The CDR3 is CASSQALAGLSYEQYF. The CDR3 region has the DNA TGTGCCAGCAGCCAAGCTCTGGCAGGGTTGTCCTACGAGCAGTACTTC.

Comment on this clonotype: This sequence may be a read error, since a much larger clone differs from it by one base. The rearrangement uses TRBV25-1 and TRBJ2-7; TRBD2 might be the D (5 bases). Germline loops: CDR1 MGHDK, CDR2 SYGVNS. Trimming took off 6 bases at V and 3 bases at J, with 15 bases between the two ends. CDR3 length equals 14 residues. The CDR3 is CASSSRGMDYEQYF. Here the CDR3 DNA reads TGTGCCAGCAGCTCCCGGGGAATGGACTACGAGCAGTACTTC.

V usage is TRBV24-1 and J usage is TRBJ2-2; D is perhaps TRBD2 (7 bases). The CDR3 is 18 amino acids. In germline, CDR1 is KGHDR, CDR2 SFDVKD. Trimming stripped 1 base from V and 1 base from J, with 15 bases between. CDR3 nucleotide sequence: TGTGCCACCAGTGATTTTATGGGGGGGCGGAAGAACACCGGGGAGCTGTTTTTT. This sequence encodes CATSDFMGGRKNTGELFF.

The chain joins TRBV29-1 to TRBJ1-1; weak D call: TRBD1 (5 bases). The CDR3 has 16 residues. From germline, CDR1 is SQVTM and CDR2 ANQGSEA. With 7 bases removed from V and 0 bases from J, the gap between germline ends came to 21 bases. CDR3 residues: CSAYMGLTRMNTEAFF. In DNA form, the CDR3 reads TGCAGCGCCTACATGGGGCTGACACGGATGAACACTGAAGCTTTCTTT. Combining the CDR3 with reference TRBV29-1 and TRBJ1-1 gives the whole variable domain SAVISQKPSRDICQRGTSLTIQCQVDSQVTMMFWYRQQPGQSLTLIATANQGSEATYESGFVIDKFPISRPNLTFSTLTVSNMSPEDSSIYLCSAYMGLTRMNTEAFFGQGTRLTVV.

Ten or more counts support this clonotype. In DNA, the CDR3 is TGTGCCAGCAGCTCGTTCCGGCAGGGAGTCCCCGGGGAGCTGTTTTTT. Amino acids: CASSSFRQGVPGELFF. This chain connects TRBV7-3 to TRBJ2-2; TRBD1 or TRBD2 may be the D gene (5 bases each). This CDR3 spans 16 amino acids. Per germline, CDR1 SGHTA and CDR2 FQGTGA. V lost 4 bases to trimming and J lost 6 bases, with 18 bases between them.

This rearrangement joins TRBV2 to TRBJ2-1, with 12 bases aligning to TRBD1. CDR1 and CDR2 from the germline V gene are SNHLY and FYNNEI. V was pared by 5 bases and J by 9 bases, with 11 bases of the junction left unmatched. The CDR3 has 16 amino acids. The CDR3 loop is CASSLWGTGGWGEQFF. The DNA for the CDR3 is TGTGCCAGCAGTTTGTGGGGGACAGGGGGCTGGGGTGAGCAGTTCTTC.

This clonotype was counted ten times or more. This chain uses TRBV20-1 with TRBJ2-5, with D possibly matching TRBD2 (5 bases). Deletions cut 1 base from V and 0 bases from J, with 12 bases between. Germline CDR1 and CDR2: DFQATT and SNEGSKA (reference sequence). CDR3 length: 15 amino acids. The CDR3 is CSARVGLAYQETQYF. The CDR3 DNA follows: TGCAGTGCTAGAGTTGGACTGGCGTACCAAGAGACCCAGTACTTC.

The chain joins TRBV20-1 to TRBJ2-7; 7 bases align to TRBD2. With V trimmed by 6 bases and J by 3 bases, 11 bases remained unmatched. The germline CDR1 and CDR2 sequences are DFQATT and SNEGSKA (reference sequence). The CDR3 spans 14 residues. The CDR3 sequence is CSAQTAGAFYEQYF. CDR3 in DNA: TGCAGTGCACAGACTGCGGGAGCGTTCTACGAGCAGTACTTC.

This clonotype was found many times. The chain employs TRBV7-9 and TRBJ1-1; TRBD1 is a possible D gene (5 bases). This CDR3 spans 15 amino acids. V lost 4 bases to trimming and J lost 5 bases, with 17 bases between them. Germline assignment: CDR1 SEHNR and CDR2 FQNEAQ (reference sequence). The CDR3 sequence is CASSSRTRAYTEAFF. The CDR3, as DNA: TGTGCCAGCAGCTCTCGGACCAGGGCGTATACTGAAGCTTTCTTT. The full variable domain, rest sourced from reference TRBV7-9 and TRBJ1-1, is DTGVSQNPRHKITKRGQNVTFRCDPISEHNRLYWYRQTLGQGPEFLTYFQNEAQLEKSRLLSDRFSAERPKGSFSTLEIQRTEQGDSAMYLCASSSRTRAYTEAFFGQGTRLTVV.

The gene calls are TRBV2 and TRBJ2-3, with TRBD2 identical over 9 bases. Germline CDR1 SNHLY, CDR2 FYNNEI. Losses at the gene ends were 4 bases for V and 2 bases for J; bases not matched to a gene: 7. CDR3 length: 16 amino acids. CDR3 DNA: TGTGCCAGCAGTGTAGAGCGGGAGGTAATCACAGATACGCAGTATTTT. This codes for CASSVEREVITDTQYF.

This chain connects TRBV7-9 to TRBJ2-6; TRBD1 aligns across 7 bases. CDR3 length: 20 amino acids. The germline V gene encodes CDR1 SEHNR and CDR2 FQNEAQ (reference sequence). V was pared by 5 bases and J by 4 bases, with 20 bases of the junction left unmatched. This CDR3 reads CASSTQGRVASQSGANVLTF. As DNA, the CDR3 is TGTGCCAGCAGCACACAGGGGCGGGTAGCCTCACAGTCGGGGGCCAACGTCCTGACTTTC.

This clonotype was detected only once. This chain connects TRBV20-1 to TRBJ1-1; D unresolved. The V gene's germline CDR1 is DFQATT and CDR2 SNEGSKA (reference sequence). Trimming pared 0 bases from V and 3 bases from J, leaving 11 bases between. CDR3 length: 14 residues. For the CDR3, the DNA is TGCAGTGCTAGAGATGGAGGAAGGGACACTGAAGCTTTCTTT. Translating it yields CSARDGGRDTEAFF.